The clone carrying this T cell receptor beta chain has just a few counts. The antigen remains undetermined. Germline and junction disagree at one end, which may indicate a read error. The CDR3 length is 13 residues. The V gene's germline CDR1 is MDHEN and CDR2 SYDVKM. This record belongs to a study of T-cell reconstitution after alpha-beta-depleted transplantation in children. Regarding the study as a whole: Several hundred rapidly expanded clones from non-depleted graft cells reportedly supplied alpha-beta T cells about two months post-transplant.

Unique molecular identifiers were used in preparing the TCRbeta library. Using its own MiXCR run on the PCR reads, TCRdb lists one record per CDR3 protein. The top ten clones hold about 35% of a sample with fewer than 750,000 distinct CDR3 sequences, more than 20% of them seen once. This chain joins TRBV28 and TRBJ1-1; D remains ambiguous. Sequenced here: PBMCs, sampled before TCRalphabeta/CD19-depleted stem cell transplant. The receptor was derived from a boy under two years old with Wiskott-Aldrich syndrome, due to receive a stem cell transplant. CDR3 sequence: CSSSFEGIPEAFF. The DNA of the CDR3 is TGTTCCAGCAGTTTCGAGGGAATCCCTGAAGCTTTCTTT.